The clone carrying this T cell receptor beta chain was recorded only once. As yet, its antigen is unknown. TCRdb ran MiXCR on the multiplex PCR reads and lists one entry per CDR3 protein. In the table there are about 140,000 distinct CDR3 sequences, approximately 32% of which are singletons. The source of the sample is a study of breast tumors, draining lymph nodes, adjacent tissues. General study results and limits: Compared with lymph nodes, tumors were less diverse; compared with nontumor tissue, more. Tumor T cell lymph node origin was a supported hypothesis, not proven.

Germline values: CDR1 LGHNT, CDR2 FRNRAP. The CDR3 has 15 residues. The lymph nodes were axillary draining lymph nodes from breast cancer patients. This clonotype was obtained from a female donor with breast cancer. Some clones in this sample may be carry-over from other donors' samples. The sequenced sample was axillary lymph node tissue. The chain has TRBV12-5 and TRBJ2-5, with TRBD1 matching over 8 bases. The CDR3 loop reads CASSSPRQGSETQYF. As DNA, the CDR3 is TGTGCCAGCAGTTCCCCAAGACAGGGGTCAGAGACCCAGTACTTC.